This TCR beta chain was obtained from a study of human T cells and chemical hapten exposure. The total RNA was obtained from whole blood that was not fractionated. This clonotype was detected only a few times. Per germline, CDR1 SGHNT and CDR2 YENEEA. CDR3 length equals 14 residues. V was shortened by 4 bases and J by 4 bases, with 11 bases between the two germline ends. The library gave individual cDNA molecules unique molecular identifiers. Under the authors' procedure: The median was roughly 100,000 TCRs per sample, ranging roughly 23,224 to 750,000. TCRdb processed the reads anew with MiXCR; each CDR3 protein has one entry. These V and J calls are TCRdb output, not the study's own analysis. Of 120,000 or so distinct CDR3 sequences listed, 8% to 9.5% are singletons.

The chain links TRBV11-3 to TRBJ2-1; D might be TRBD2 (5 bases). Sequencing was performed on whole blood. This TCR was recovered from a human donor in good health. Some clones in this sample may be carry-over from other donors' samples. Here the CDR3 reads CASSSTDFYNEQFF. Written as DNA, the CDR3 is TGTGCCAGCAGCTCCACGGACTTTTACAATGAGCAGTTCTTC.